This T cell receptor (beta chain) was retrieved from a study of blood T cell repertoires in COVID-19. The CDR3 length is 15 residues. V was pared by 4 bases and J by 3 bases, with 4 bases of the junction left unmatched. Germline V CDR1 and CDR2: SGDLS, YYNGEE. Using immunoSEQ multiplex PCR, the repertoire was profiled, and TCRdb retains in-frame clones only, with some absent. The profile shows some 240,000 clones, about 88% of them singletons. The V and J genes are TRBV9 and TRBJ2-1; 10 nucleotides match TRBD2. The sample taken for sequencing was PBMCs or T cells enriched from blood (not recorded which). This receptor was identified in a young man with acute COVID-19. DNA for the CDR3: TGTGCCAGCAGCCTTCTAGCGGGAGACTACAATGAGCAGTTCTTC. Translated, it gives CASSLLAGDYNEQFF.